Listed here is a single T cell receptor (beta chain). Individuals aged roughly 18 to 95 years were recruited from roughly 22 US areas. Participants were placed into cohorts based on the clinical history they reported. TCRdb keeps only in-frame clones here, not all; method: immunoSEQ multiplex PCR. The sample has over 150,000 clones; 79% are singletons. This record comes from a study of blood T cell repertoires in COVID-19. Study information: Two negative PCRs, clearance, or symptom resolution had been documented for recovered Cohort 3 donors. T cells, B-cell-depleted T cells, or PBMCs provided the cDNA or gDNA that served as material.

With 5 bases removed from V and 4 bases from J, the gap between germline ends came to 11 bases. This CDR3 region has 13 residues. The germline V gene encodes CDR1 LNHDA and CDR2 SQIVND (reference sequence). This clonotype originated in a woman in her sixties or seventies in a cohort exposed to, infected with or recovered from COVID-19 (not recorded which). The sequenced sample consisted of PBMCs or T cells enriched from blood (not recorded which). The rearrangement links TRBV19 to TRBJ1-1, with D perhaps TRBD1 (5 bases). The CDR3 protein is CASSQGEATEAFF. Here the CDR3 DNA reads TGTGCCAGTAGTCAAGGGGAGGCCACTGAAGCTTTCTTT.